This TCR beta chain was observed in a study of blood T cell repertoires in COVID-19. For the study at large: COVID-19 samples collected from the United States, Italy and Spain covered acute and convalescent phases. Sources were T cells, B-cell-depleted T cells, or PBMCs; the material itself was cDNA or gDNA.

This clone came up a few times. Under the authors' procedure: It was from reference gene primer amplification that nucleated cell counts were estimated. This table comes from immunoSEQ multiplex PCR, and its TCRdb copy is limited to in-frame clones, with some not included. V, J and clone size are taken as reported in that table, and D and trimming were inferred from the DNA itself. The sample lists about 130,000 clones, roughly 89% occurring once. V gave up 0 bases and J gave up 12 bases, with 12 bases separating them. The CDR3 length is 12 residues. Germline CDR1 and CDR2: LNHDA and SQIVND (reference sequence).

The material sequenced was peripheral blood. This clonotype was sampled from a man aged 45-65 years with active or convalescent COVID-19. J is TRBJ2-7 and V is TRBV19; D is possibly TRBD1 (5 bases). The CDR3, as DNA: TGTGCCAGTAGTATAGAGGCCTGGGGCCTGTACTTC. Translating gives CASSIEAWGLYF. Complete variable domain (other parts from reference TRBV19 and TRBJ2-7): DGGITQSPKYLFRKEGQNVTLSCEQNLNHDAMYWYRQDPGQGLRLIYYSQIVNDFQKGDIAEGYSVSREKKESFPLTVTSAQKNPTAFYLCASSIEAWGLYFGPGTRLTVT.